The 17 T cell receptor beta chains in this list originate from one sample, sequenced in a study of CD8 T cells in Susac syndrome. An amount of RNA that ranged from roughly 0.45 to 1 ug was reverse transcribed with random hexamers. TCRdb re-called the immunoSEQ multiplex PCR reads with MiXCR, one entry per CDR3 protein. The sample shows 300,000 or so distinct CDR3 sequences, roughly nine tenths of them seen only once. The sequenced sample consisted of CD4+ T cells from PBMCs. The receptors originated from a human donor with multiple sclerosis.

V gene TRBV21-1 combines with J gene TRBJ2-7; the table assigns TRBD1, which was not confirmed against the DNA. TRBV21-1 corresponds to a pseudogene. The CDR3 has 15 amino acids. As DNA, the CDR3 is TGTGCCAGCAGCAAATTTCGGGGGGCAGGATGTGAGCAGTACTTC. Protein product: CASSKFRGAGCEQYF.

The V call is TRBV11-2, the J call TRBJ2-6, with D possibly matching TRBD1 (5 bases). V shed 5 bases and J shed 0 bases, with 20 bases lying between them. CDR1 is SGHAT, CDR2 FQNNGV, per germline. The CDR3 has 19 amino acids. The CDR3 bases are TGTGCCAGCAGCCCGGATCAGGGTTTTCCCCGCTCTGGGGCCAACGTCCTGACTTTC. Encoded protein: CASSPDQGFPRSGANVLTF.

The gene calls are TRBV5-6 and TRBJ1-1; D perhaps matches TRBD1 (6 bases). Germline CDR1 and CDR2: SGHDT and YYEEEE. Trimming removed 4 bases from V and 1 base from J, with 20 bases in between. The CDR3 is made up of 17 amino acids. For the CDR3, the DNA is TGTGCCAGCAGCCTCAAAAGGCGACAGGCGACGAACACTGAAGCTTTCTTT. Protein sequence: CASSLKRRQATNTEAFF.

The CDR3 sequence: CASSLTGQGDNGYTF. CDR3 DNA: TGTGCCAGCAGCCTAACTGGACAGGGGGATAATGGCTACACCTTC. The chain is built from TRBV7-2 and TRBJ1-2; TRBD1 matches 10 bases. From germline, CDR1 is SGHTA and CDR2 FQGNSA. Trimming took 5 bases from V and 6 from J; bases not matched to a gene: 9. The CDR3 consists of 15 residues.

This clonotype was seen a handful of times. The chain has TRBV23-1 and TRBJ2-6; 7 nucleotides line up with TRBD1. TRBV23-1 is identified as an open reading frame with a role that is uncertain. The CDR3 runs 18 residues. V lost 3 bases, J lost 0 bases, and 8 bases stayed unmatched. The DNA for the CDR3 is TGCGCCAGCAGTCATCGCGTGACAGGGAACTCTGGGGCCAACGTCCTGACTTTC. Translated: CASSHRVTGNSGANVLTF.

The chain employs TRBV12-3 or TRBV12-4 and TRBJ2-7; D gene ambiguous. V lost 6 bases and J 5 bases, leaving 14 bases between the germline ends. The CDR3 spans 13 residues. The CDR3 DNA is TGTGCCAGCAGCACTACTGGAAGGGACGAGCAGTACTTC. Encoded protein: CASSTTGRDEQYF.

This chain connects TRBV7-2 to TRBJ1-5; 8 bases line up with TRBD1. The CDR3 spans 15 residues. V shed 5 bases, J shed 6 bases, and the junction held 9 bases outside the gene matches. Germline values: CDR1 SGHTA, CDR2 FQGNSA. As DNA, the CDR3 is TGTGCCAGCAGCCCTACGACAGGGGCTGGTCAGCCCCAGCATTTT. This translates into CASSPTTGAGQPQHF. Complete variable domain (other parts from reference TRBV7-2 and TRBJ1-5): GAGVSQSPSNKVTEKGKDVELRCDPISGHTALYWYRQSLGQGLEFLIYFQGNSAPDKSGLPSDRFSAERTGGSVSTLTIQRTQQEDSAVYLCASSPTTGAGQPQHFGDGTRLSIL.

The chain links TRBV7-8 to TRBJ2-2; TRBD1 matches at 8 bases. With 8 bases clipped from V and 4 bases from J, the junction kept 3 bases outside the gene matches. Germline V gene data show CDR1 as SGHVS and CDR2 as FQNEAQ. The CDR3 runs to 13 residues. DNA of the CDR3: TGTGCCAGCGGCAGGGGGCTCACCGGGGAGCTGTTTTTT. Amino acids: CASGRGLTGELFF.

The V gene is TRBV18, the J gene TRBJ1-1; maybe TRBD1 (5 bases). Germline V lookup: CDR1 KGHSH, CDR2 LQKENI. The CDR3 has 14 amino acids. V lost 6 bases to trimming and J lost 1 base, with 12 bases between them. In nucleotides, the CDR3 is TGTGCCAGCTCGCAACAGGTCGGGAACACTGAAGCTTTCTTT. This codes for CASSQQVGNTEAFF.

This clonotype was seen just once. The rearrangement uses TRBV11-3 and TRBJ1-6; TRBD1 might be the D (6 bases). V was cut by 2 bases and J by 8 bases, with 10 bases left in between. This CDR3 spans 14 amino acids. Germline V CDR1 and CDR2: SGHNT, YENEEA. The CDR3 sequence is CASSLRQEHSPLHF. DNA of the CDR3: TGTGCCAGCAGCTTAAGACAGGAGCATTCACCCCTCCACTTT.

The chain carries TRBV29-1 and TRBJ1-2; a possible D gene is TRBD1 (5 bases). Trimming pared 0 bases from V and 8 bases from J, leaving 13 bases between. The CDR3 consists of 13 residues. The germline V gene encodes CDR1 SQVTM and CDR2 ANQGSEA. CDR3: CSVEESYAGGYTF. The CDR3 bases are TGCAGCGTTGAAGAGTCCTACGCAGGGGGCTACACCTTC.

The chain has TRBV2 and TRBJ2-6, with 8 nucleotides matching TRBD2. Germline V lookup: CDR1 SNHLY, CDR2 FYNNEI. After removal of 8 bases from V and 0 bases from J, the junction contained 6 bases not matched to a gene. This CDR3 comprises 16 residues. The CDR3 region has the DNA TGTGCCAGCCGCCGCGGGAGGTCCTCTGGGGCCAACGTCCTGACTTTC. Translated: CASRRGRSSGANVLTF.

The CDR3 protein is CATARGLSSYEQYF. The CDR3 nucleotides read TGCGCCACGGCCCGGGGGTTAAGCTCCTACGAGCAGTACTTC. The J gene is TRBJ2-7, the V gene TRBV10-2; D may be TRBD2 (6 bases). CDR3 length equals 14 residues. The germline V gene encodes CDR1 WSHSY and CDR2 SAAADI. V was trimmed by 10 bases and J by 0 bases, leaving 16 bases between them.

This clonotype appeared once. The chain employs TRBV6-1 and TRBJ2-1; 8 bases match TRBD2. V lost 6 bases, J lost 4 bases, and 11 bases stayed unmatched. The CDR3 runs to 16 residues. Germline lookup yields CDR1 MNHNS and CDR2 SASEGT. The CDR3 region has the DNA TGTGCCAGCAGCCCACTCGGCGGGGGGACTTACAATGAGCAGTTCTTC. This sequence encodes CASSPLGGGTYNEQFF.

V and J are TRBV12-3 or TRBV12-4 and TRBJ2-5; a possible D gene is TRBD1 (6 bases). Trimming removed 6 bases from V and 9 bases from J, with 20 bases in between. This CDR3 is built from 14 residues. CDR3 loop: CASSPLRQGRPQYF. CDR3 DNA: TGTGCCAGCAGCCCCCTTAGGCAGGGGAGACCCCAGTACTTC.

The chain links TRBV6-1 to TRBJ1-1, with D unclear. The CDR3 has 12 amino acids. Per germline, CDR1 MNHNS and CDR2 SASEGT. V was clipped by 2 bases and J by 1 base, with 2 bases between them. The CDR3 loop is CASSEPNTEAFF. CDR3 sequence (DNA): TGTGCCAGCAGTGAACCGAACACTGAAGCTTTCTTT.

V gene TRBV7-2 combines with J gene TRBJ2-7; 7 nucleotides match TRBD1. The germline V gene encodes CDR1 SGHTA and CDR2 FQGNSA. The V gene end was trimmed by 6 bases and the J gene end by 0 bases; junction bases not matched to a gene: 8. This CDR3 spans 15 amino acids. CDR3 region: CASSEGASFSYEQYF. The CDR3 coding sequence is TGTGCCAGCAGTGAGGGGGCATCATTCTCCTACGAGCAGTACTTC.